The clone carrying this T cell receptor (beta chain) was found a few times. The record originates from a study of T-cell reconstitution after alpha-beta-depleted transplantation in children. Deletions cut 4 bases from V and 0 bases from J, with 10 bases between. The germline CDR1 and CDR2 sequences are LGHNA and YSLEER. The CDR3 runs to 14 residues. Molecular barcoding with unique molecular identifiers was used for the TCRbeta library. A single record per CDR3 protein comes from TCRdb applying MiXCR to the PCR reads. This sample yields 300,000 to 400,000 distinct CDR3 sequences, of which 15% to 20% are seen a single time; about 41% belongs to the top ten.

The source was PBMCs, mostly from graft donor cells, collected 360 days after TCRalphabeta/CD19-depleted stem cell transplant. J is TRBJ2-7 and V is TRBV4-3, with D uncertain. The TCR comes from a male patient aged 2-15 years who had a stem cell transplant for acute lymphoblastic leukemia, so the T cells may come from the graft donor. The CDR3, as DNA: TGCGCCAGCAGCCCTCGCCGGTTCTCCTACGAGCAGTACTTC. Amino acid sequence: CASSPRRFSYEQYF.